Sequencing of this T cell receptor (beta chain) was carried out in a study of graft-versus-host responses after intestinal transplantation. Study-level information: Uniformly, recipients were administered anti-thymocyte globulin induction with subsequent tacrolimus and steroids for three to four years. Points from the study as a whole: High graft-versus-host to host-versus-graft T cell clonal ratios marked allografts of patients with graft-donor macrochimerism. GvH clones surfaced in recipient marrow, some emerging earlier in ileum or blood.

TCRdb's table, derived via immunoSEQ multiplex PCR, lists solely in-frame clones and lacks some. The table has over 15,000 clones, roughly 86% seen once; the top ten hold roughly 10%. This clone appeared once. What it recognizes is unknown. The CDR3 covers 14 residues. Germline lookup yields CDR1 MNHEY and CDR2 SVGAGI. Trimming took off 6 bases at V and 4 bases at J, with 13 bases between the two ends. Here the sequenced sample was PBMCs, taken approximately 33 weeks after intestinal transplant. This sequence was found in a human patient who received an intestinal transplant, so some T cells may come from the graft donor. The V and J genes are TRBV6-5 and TRBJ1-5, with D perhaps matching TRBD1 (5 bases). The CDR3: CASRPTRTNQPQHF. The CDR3 DNA sequence: TGTGCCAGCAGACCAACTCGGACAAATCAGCCCCAGCATTTT.